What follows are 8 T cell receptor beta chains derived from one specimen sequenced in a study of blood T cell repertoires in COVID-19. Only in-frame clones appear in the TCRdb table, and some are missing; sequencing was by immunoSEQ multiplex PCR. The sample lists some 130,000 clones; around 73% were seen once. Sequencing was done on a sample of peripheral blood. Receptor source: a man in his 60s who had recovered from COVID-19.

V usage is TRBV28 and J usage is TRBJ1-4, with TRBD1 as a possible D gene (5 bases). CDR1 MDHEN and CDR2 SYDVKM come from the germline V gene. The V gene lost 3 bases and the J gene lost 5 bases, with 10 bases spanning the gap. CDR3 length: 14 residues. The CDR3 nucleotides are TGTGCCAGCAGTTTTCCCGGGGGGAATGAAAAACTGTTTTTT. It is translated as CASSFPGGNEKLFF.

The CDR3, as DNA: TGTGCCAGCAGCCCTGGGGTGGGGCAGAACGTCTATGGCTACACCTTC. Translation: CASSPGVGQNVYGYTF. The chain joins TRBV7-2 to TRBJ1-2, with D maybe TRBD1 (5 bases). V lost 5 bases to trimming and J lost 4 bases, with 20 bases between them. Germline CDR1 is SGHTA and CDR2 is FQGNSA. There are 16 residues in the CDR3. The full variable domain, in which reference TRBV7-2 and TRBJ1-2 provide the parts outside the CDR3, is GAGVSQSPSNKVTEKGKDVELRCDPISGHTALYWYRQSLGQGLEFLIYFQGNSAPDKSGLPSDRFSAERTGGSVSTLTIQRTQQEDSAVYLCASSPGVGQNVYGYTFGSGTRLTVV.

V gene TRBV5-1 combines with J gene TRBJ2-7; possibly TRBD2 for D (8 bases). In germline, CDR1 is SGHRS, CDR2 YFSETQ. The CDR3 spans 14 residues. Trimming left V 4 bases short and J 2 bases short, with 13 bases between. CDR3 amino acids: CASSREGQTYEQYF. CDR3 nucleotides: TGCGCCAGCAGCCGGGAGGGACAGACCTACGAGCAGTACTTC.

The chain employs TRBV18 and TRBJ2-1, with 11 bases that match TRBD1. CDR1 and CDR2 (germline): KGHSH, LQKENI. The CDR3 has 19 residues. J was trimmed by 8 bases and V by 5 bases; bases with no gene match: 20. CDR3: CASSNLNPGQGGNWDEQFF. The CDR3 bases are TGTGCCAGCTCAAACTTAAACCCGGGACAGGGGGGCAACTGGGATGAGCAGTTCTTC.

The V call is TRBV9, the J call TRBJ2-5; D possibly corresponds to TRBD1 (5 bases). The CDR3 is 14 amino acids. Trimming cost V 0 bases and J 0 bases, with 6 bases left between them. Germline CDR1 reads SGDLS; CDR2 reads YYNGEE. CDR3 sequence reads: CASSVGTYQETQYF. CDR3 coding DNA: TGTGCCAGCAGCGTAGGGACATACCAAGAGACCCAGTACTTC.

In DNA form, the CDR3 reads TGTGCCTGGAGTAGGAAGACAGGGGATAGTGAAAAACTGTTTTTT. Amino acids: CAWSRKTGDSEKLFF. V usage is TRBV30 and J usage is TRBJ1-4, with TRBD1 matching 8 bases. V lost 2 bases to trimming and J lost 7 bases; unmatched junction nucleotides: 9. Germline V gene lookup returns CDR1 GTSNPN and CDR2 SVGIG (reference sequence). The CDR3 runs 15 residues. Drawing the rest from reference TRBV30 and TRBJ1-4, the complete variable domain is SQTIHQWPATLVQPVGSPLSLECTVEGTSNPNLYWYRQAAGRGLQLLFYSVGIGQISSEVPQNLSASRPQDRQFILSSKKLLLSDSGFYLCAWSRKTGDSEKLFFGSGTQLSVL.

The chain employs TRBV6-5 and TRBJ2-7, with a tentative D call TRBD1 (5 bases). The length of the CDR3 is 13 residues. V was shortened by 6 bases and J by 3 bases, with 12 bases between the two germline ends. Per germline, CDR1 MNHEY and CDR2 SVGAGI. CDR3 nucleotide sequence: TGTGCCAGCAGGACAGAATCCTACTACGAGCAGTACTTC. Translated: CASRTESYYEQYF.

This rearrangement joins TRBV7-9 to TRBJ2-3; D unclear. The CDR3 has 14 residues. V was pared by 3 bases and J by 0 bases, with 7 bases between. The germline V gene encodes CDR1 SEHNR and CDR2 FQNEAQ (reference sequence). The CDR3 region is CASSFDSSTDTQYF. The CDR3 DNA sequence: TGTGCCAGCAGCTTTGACTCCAGCACAGATACGCAGTATTTT.